This T cell receptor beta chain was profiled in a study of a mutant IDH1 vaccine in newly diagnosed glioma. Study summary: Former treatment meant radiotherapy, temozolomide, or both; the majority had gotten both. Scheduled at week 35, visit V12 preceded visit V13, held at week 47. Study conclusions and caveats: Across multiple MHC alleles, around 93% of patients had vaccine-induced responses. Changes in the top peripheral T cell clonotypes seemingly had no bearing on pseudoprogression.

Between the trimmed V and J ends, which lost 5 bases and 1 base, there was a span of 14 bases. The CDR3 contains 15 residues. Germline V lookup: CDR1 MNHEY, CDR2 SVGAGI. Here immunoSEQ multiplex PCR was the method, and the copy in TCRdb shows in-frame clones only, minus some. The sample contains just under 70,000 clones, roughly 84% of which appear only once. Time point here: week 35, safety follow-up. Each dose delivered 300 ug of mutant IDH1 20-mer peptide subcutaneously with imiquimod. In regard to this clone: Antigen unknown.

The clonotype was recovered from a man aged 18-30 years with glioma. The V gene is TRBV6-5, the J gene TRBJ2-5; D may correspond to TRBD1 or TRBD2 (5 bases each). Here the sequenced sample was PBMCs, taken from a glioma patient whose treatment included an IDH1 peptide vaccine. CDR3 in amino acids: CASSTWGTRQETQYF. The CDR3 coding sequence is TGTGCCAGCAGTACCTGGGGGACCCGCCAAGAGACCCAGTACTTC.